Following are 24 T cell receptor beta chains from one sample sequenced in a study of blood T cell repertoires in COVID-19. Assay used: immunoSEQ multiplex PCR; TCRdb lists only in-frame clones, some missing. The table has about 200,000 clones, roughly 84% seen once. The sequencing sample was made of peripheral blood. The origin of the receptors is a man aged 40-49 years with active or convalescent COVID-19.

J is TRBJ1-5 and V is TRBV28; no definite D call. Trimming removed 6 bases from V and 0 bases from J, with 15 bases in between. The CDR3 spans 16 residues. Germline CDR1 MDHEN, CDR2 SYDVKM. The CDR3 here is CASSPRSVISNQPQHF. The CDR3 DNA is TGTGCCAGCAGCCCGCGCAGCGTCATTAGCAATCAGCCCCAGCATTTT.

The rearrangement joins TRBV28 to TRBJ2-7; no clear D gene. CDR1 MDHEN and CDR2 SYDVKM come from the germline V gene. V lost 4 bases and J 3 bases, leaving 16 bases between the germline ends. The CDR3 covers 15 residues. CDR3 bases: TGTGCCAGCAGTTCCTCAGGATTACGGTTCTACGAGCAGTACTTC. Its translation: CASSSSGLRFYEQYF. Drawing the rest from reference TRBV28 and TRBJ2-7, the complete variable domain is DVKVTQSSRYLVKRTGEKVFLECVQDMDHENMFWYRQDPGLGLRLIYFSYDVKMKEKGDIPEGYSVSREKKERFSLILESASTNQTSMYLCASSSSGLRFYEQYFGPGTRLTVT.

This clone was observed a single time. The chain couples TRBV2 to TRBJ1-4; D gene unclear. Germline values: CDR1 SNHLY, CDR2 FYNNEI. The V and J ends lost 3 bases and 6 bases respectively, with 11 bases between them. The CDR3 contains 14 residues. The CDR3 DNA sequence: TGTGCCAGCAGTGAGAAGAGGTTTGATGAAAAACTGTTTTTT. This translates into CASSEKRFDEKLFF.

This rearrangement joins TRBV6-5 to TRBJ2-3; D is perhaps TRBD1 (6 bases). Trimming stripped 6 bases from V and 3 bases from J, with 16 bases between. The CDR3 length is 15 residues. Germline CDR1 is MNHEY and CDR2 is SVGAGI. The CDR3 coding sequence is TGTGCCAGCAGACACCAGGGGTATAGTACAGATACGCAGTATTTT. It specifies CASRHQGYSTDTQYF.

V and J are TRBV3-1 (or the pseudogene TRBV3-2) and TRBJ1-2; the D gene is possibly TRBD1 (6 bases). The germline V gene encodes CDR1 LGHDT and CDR2 YNNKEL (reference sequence). V gave up 5 bases and J gave up 2 bases, with 12 bases separating them. This CDR3 region has 14 residues. CDR3 DNA: TGTGCCAGCAGCAAATTCGGACAGAACTATGGCTACACCTTC. The encoded protein is CASSKFGQNYGYTF.

A single count supports this clone. J is TRBJ1-2 and V is TRBV11-2; D gene uncertain. The V gene's germline CDR1 is SGHAT and CDR2 FQNNGV. CDR3 length equals 14 residues. The V end was cut by 5 bases, the J end by 1 base, with 11 bases between. Here the CDR3 DNA reads TGTGCCAGCAGCCGAGGAGGTGTTAACTATGGCTACACCTTC. The encoded protein is CASSRGGVNYGYTF.

The chain carries TRBV3-1 (or the pseudogene TRBV3-2) and TRBJ2-7; D is perhaps TRBD1 (6 bases). Germline loops: CDR1 LGHDT, CDR2 YNNKEL (reference sequence). V dropped 4 bases and J dropped 2 bases, with 12 bases sitting between them. The CDR3 contains 14 residues. The CDR3 region has the DNA TGTGCCAGCAGCCCAGGGGCCGGTACCTACGAGCAGTACTTC. Translation gives CASSPGAGTYEQYF.

The V gene is TRBV18, the J gene TRBJ1-2; no firm D call. The ends were cut back, 3 bases at V and 4 bases at J, with 18 bases in the middle. The CDR3 consists of 16 residues. Germline lookup yields CDR1 KGHSH and CDR2 LQKENI. In DNA, the CDR3 is TGTGCCAGCTCACCCACCCCGGCGGGGTCCCTCTATGGCTACACCTTC. Protein: CASSPTPAGSLYGYTF.

The chain combines TRBV5-8 with TRBJ1-1; a possible D gene is TRBD1 (5 bases). Germline V gene sequence: CDR1 SGHTS, CDR2 YDEGEE. Deletions cut 3 bases from V and 4 bases from J, with 19 bases between. The CDR3 loop spans 16 amino acids. CDR3 nucleotide sequence: TGTGCCAGCAGCTCTGCGTTGGGGGGGAGCGGCACTGAAGCTTTCTTT. It yields the protein CASSSALGGSGTEAFF.

As concerns this clone: The sample contains more than one DNA sequence encoding this CDR3. The chain has TRBV5-1 and TRBJ1-1; 11 bases fit TRBD1. Germline values: CDR1 SGHRS, CDR2 YFSETQ. J lost 5 bases, V lost 4 bases, and 7 bases had no gene match. The CDR3 spans 15 residues. This CDR3 reads CASSLTGTGGTEAFF. The CDR3 region has the DNA TGCGCCAGCAGCCTAACTGGGACAGGGGGGACTGAAGCTTTCTTT.

This clone was counted a single time. V is TRBV6-6 and J is TRBJ1-1; D not resolved. The CDR3 spans 13 residues. CDR1 is MNHNY, CDR2 SVGAGI, per germline (reference sequence). Trimming left V 2 bases short and J 7 bases short, with 11 bases between. The CDR3 loop is CASSYNGPSEAFF. CDR3 nucleotides: TGTGCCAGCAGTTACAATGGCCCCAGTGAAGCTTTCTTT.

This rearrangement joins TRBV5-1 to TRBJ2-2; D possibly corresponds to TRBD2 (5 bases). Per the germline V gene, CDR1 is SGHRS and CDR2 is YFSETQ. The CDR3 spans 18 residues. V dropped 2 bases and J dropped 0 bases, with 17 bases sitting between them. CDR3 bases: TGCGCCAGCAGCTTTATCCCAGCGGCCAACACGAACACCGGGGAGCTGTTTTTT. It is translated as CASSFIPAANTNTGELFF.

This chain connects TRBV5-1 to TRBJ2-4; D might be TRBD2 (5 bases). The germline V gene encodes CDR1 SGHRS and CDR2 YFSETQ. The CDR3 totals 13 residues. V lost 4 bases and J lost 8, with 13 bases in between. Here the CDR3 reads CASSPDPEDIQYF. The CDR3 bases are TGCGCCAGCAGCCCTGACCCGGAGGACATTCAGTACTTC.

V gene TRBV2 combines with J gene TRBJ1-4; no definite D call. CDR3 length equals 15 residues. Germline V gene data show CDR1 as SNHLY and CDR2 as FYNNEI. Trimming took 7 bases from V and 6 from J, leaving 18 bases between them. CDR3 residues: CASNRPTSGYEKLFF. The CDR3 DNA follows: TGTGCCAGCAATAGACCGACCTCAGGCTATGAAAAACTGTTTTTT. Variable domain in full (rest from reference TRBV2 and TRBJ1-4): EPEVTQTPSHQVTQMGQEVILRCVPISNHLYFYWYRQILGQKVEFLVSFYNNEISEKSEIFDDQFSVERPDGSNFTLKIRSTKLEDSAMYFCASNRPTSGYEKLFFGSGTQLSVL.

The genes are TRBV7-9 and TRBJ2-7; D call uncertain. Germline V gives CDR1 SEHNR, CDR2 FQNEAQ (reference sequence). This CDR3 spans 14 amino acids. V was clipped by 1 base and J by 1 base, with 8 bases between them. CDR3 loop: CASSLGPNSYEQYF. Written as DNA, the CDR3 is TGTGCCAGCAGCTTAGGGCCGAATTCCTACGAGCAGTACTTC.

The rearrangement uses TRBV28 and TRBJ1-2; the D gene is possibly TRBD1 (5 bases). Trimming pared 6 bases from V and 3 bases from J, leaving 11 bases between. The germline gives CDR1 MDHEN, CDR2 SYDVKM. This CDR3 contains 13 residues. DNA for the CDR3: TGTGCCAGCAGGCCGCCAGGGTACTATGGCTACACCTTC. It specifies CASRPPGYYGYTF.

The rearrangement links TRBV27 to TRBJ2-7; 9 nucleotides line up with TRBD1. Germline CDR1 reads MNHEY; CDR2 reads SMNVEV (reference sequence). The trim removed 5 bases at V and 4 bases at J, leaving 6 bases unmatched. The CDR3 has 14 amino acids. The CDR3: CASSTGTGSYEQYF. The CDR3 nucleotides are TGTGCCAGCAGTACCGGGACAGGGAGTTACGAGCAGTACTTC.

A single count supports this clone. The rearrangement links TRBV7-2 to TRBJ1-3; D possibly corresponds to TRBD1 (5 bases). CDR1 is SGHTA and CDR2 is FQGNSA in the germline V gene. V gave up 2 bases and J gave up 0 bases, with 8 bases separating them. CDR3 length: 15 amino acids. The CDR3 spells CASSLFTGSGNTIYF. The CDR3 DNA reads as TGTGCCAGCAGCTTATTTACAGGCTCTGGAAACACCATATATTTT.

V and J are TRBV30 and TRBJ1-4, with unresolved D. Per the germline V gene, CDR1 is GTSNPN and CDR2 is SVGIG (reference sequence). Trimming shortened V by 2 bases and J by 6 bases, and 7 bases separated the two germline ends. The CDR3 spans 12 residues. CDR3 sequence (DNA): TGTGCCTGGAGTCGGTTTTATGAAAAACTGTTTTTT. It translates to CAWSRFYEKLFF.

This sequence joins TRBV24-1 and TRBJ2-7; the match to TRBD1 covers 7 bases. Germline V gene lookup returns CDR1 KGHDR and CDR2 SFDVKD. V shed 4 bases, J shed 3 bases, and the junction held 5 bases outside the gene matches. This CDR3 contains 14 residues. Here the CDR3 reads CATSEGGRGYEQYF. The CDR3, as DNA: TGTGCCACCAGTGAAGGGGGCAGGGGCTACGAGCAGTACTTC.

The rearrangement uses TRBV11-2 and TRBJ1-4; no firm D call. Trimming removed 5 bases at V and 4 bases at J, with 11 bases between. The CDR3 is 14 amino acids. Germline V gene data show CDR1 as SGHAT and CDR2 as FQNNGV. For the CDR3, the DNA is TGTGCCAGCAGCGTGCGGGCTCTTAATGAAAAACTGTTTTTT. Translated, it gives CASSVRALNEKLFF.

This clone was observed a single time. The J gene is TRBJ2-7, the V gene TRBV5-1; TRBD1 is a possible D gene (6 bases). Germline-derived CDR1 and CDR2 are SGHRS and YFSETQ. This CDR3 has 13 amino acids. V lost 3 bases to trimming and J lost 3 bases, with 10 bases between them. CDR3 in amino acids: CASSWGTYYEQYF. DNA for the CDR3: TGCGCCAGCAGCTGGGGGACATACTACGAGCAGTACTTC.

The chain recombines TRBV28 with TRBJ2-7; the D gene is possibly TRBD2 (7 bases). CDR1 and CDR2 from the germline V gene are MDHEN and SYDVKM. Trimming took 10 bases from V and 4 from J, leaving 14 bases between them. The CDR3 sequence is 12 residues long. Here the CDR3 reads CATGGRDYEQYF. CDR3 nucleotides: TGTGCCACCGGGGGGCGCGATTACGAGCAGTACTTC.

The chain carries TRBV19 and TRBJ1-1, with D perhaps matching TRBD1 (6 bases). The CDR3 runs 14 residues. Trimming cost V 3 bases and J 3 bases, with 11 bases left between them. The germline CDR1 and CDR2 sequences are LNHDA and SQIVND (reference sequence). The CDR3 DNA sequence: TGTGCCAGTAGTATGCAGGGGCGGGACACTGAAGCTTTCTTT. It translates to CASSMQGRDTEAFF.